Listed below are T cell receptor beta chains from one sample, sequenced in a study of T cell repertoires in cytomegalovirus infection. One entry per CDR3 protein, called by TCRdb with MiXCR from the reads. The data contain approximately 180,000 distinct CDR3 sequences, nearly 9.5% of them singletons. The sample comprised PBMCs. The receptor set was obtained from a human donor in good health (CMV status not recorded). Some clones in this sample may be carry-over from other donors' samples. CDR3s include the opening cysteine and the closing phenylalanine or tryptophan. The D gene is left open where the match is weak. Part of the rows lack a size; the others show once, few, many or a class for expanded clones.

abundance: NA
v_gene: TRBV20-1
j_gene: TRBJ2-1
d_gene: NA
CDR3nt: TGCAGTGCTAGAGATCTGGGGGAGTTCTACAATGAGCAGTTCTTC
CDR3aa: CSARDLGEFYNEQFF

abundance: NA
v_gene: TRBV19
j_gene: TRBJ1-3
d_gene: NA
CDR3nt: TGTGCCAGTAGTATATCTACGGGGGCTATTGGAAACACCATATATTTT
CDR3aa: CASSISTGAIGNTIYF

abundance: NA
v_gene: TRBV19
j_gene: TRBJ2-7
d_gene: NA
CDR3nt: TGTGCCAGTAGTCTTAGCGGCACGTACCACGAGCAGTACTTC
CDR3aa: CASSLSGTYHEQYF

abundance: NA
v_gene: TRBV20-1
j_gene: TRBJ1-2
d_gene: NA
CDR3nt: TGCAGTGCATCCGGGGACAACTCTAACTATGGCTACACCTTC
CDR3aa: CSASGDNSNYGYTF

abundance: many
v_gene: TRBV28
j_gene: TRBJ2-7
d_gene: NA
CDR3nt: TGTGCCAGCAGTTTCCAACGTTCAGGGACGCCTTATAGGAGCCACGAGCAGTACTTC
CDR3aa: CASSFQRSGTPYRSHEQYF

abundance: many
v_gene: TRBV7-3
j_gene: TRBJ2-3
d_gene: NA
CDR3nt: TGTGCCAGCAGCTCTGGGACGGGTAGCACAGATACGCAGTATTTT
CDR3aa: CASSSGTGSTDTQYF

abundance: NA
v_gene: TRBV28
j_gene: TRBJ1-1
d_gene: TRBD1
CDR3nt: TGTGCCAGCGGAGATGGGGACAGCTGGACAGCTTTCTTT
CDR3aa: CASGDGDSWTAFF

abundance: once
v_gene: TRBV28
j_gene: TRBJ1-5
d_gene: NA
CDR3nt: TGTGCCAGCACTGACTTCAATCAGCCCCAGCATTTT
CDR3aa: CASTDFNQPQHF

abundance: many
v_gene: TRBV7-2
j_gene: TRBJ2-3
d_gene: NA
CDR3nt: TGTGCCAGCAGCTTAGATTTGAGTGGACCCAGCACAGATACGCAGTATTTT
CDR3aa: CASSLDLSGPSTDTQYF

abundance: few
v_gene: TRBV7-9
j_gene: TRBJ1-2
d_gene: NA
CDR3nt: TGTGCCAGCAGCTTAGGGCAGGCCGGCTACACCTTC
CDR3aa: CASSLGQAGYTF

abundance: many
v_gene: TRBV6-2/TRBV6-3
j_gene: TRBJ1-5
d_gene: NA
CDR3nt: TGTGCCAGCAGTTACTCGGTGAAGAGCGGGTTCGCTCCAAATCAGCCCCAGCATTTT
CDR3aa: CASSYSVKSGFAPNQPQHF

abundance: many
v_gene: TRBV7-8
j_gene: TRBJ2-1
d_gene: NA
CDR3nt: TGTGCCAGCAGGCGGACAGCAAGCTCCTACAATGAGCAGTTCTTC
CDR3aa: CASRRTASSYNEQFF

abundance: NA
v_gene: TRBV28
j_gene: TRBJ1-5
d_gene: TRBD1
CDR3nt: TGTGCCAGCATCCACCGGGACAGGGGCCGGCAGCCCCAGCATTTT
CDR3aa: CASIHRDRGRQPQHF

abundance: many
v_gene: TRBV12-3/TRBV12-4
j_gene: TRBJ1-5
d_gene: NA
CDR3nt: TGTGCCAGCAGTTTGGGGCGGGGGCTCGATCAGCCCCAGCATTTT
CDR3aa: CASSLGRGLDQPQHF

abundance: NA
v_gene: TRBV20-1
j_gene: TRBJ2-1
d_gene: NA
CDR3nt: TGCAGTGCTCTCAGGGGTGAGCAGTTCTTC
CDR3aa: CSALRGEQFF

abundance: few
v_gene: TRBV5-4
j_gene: TRBJ2-1
d_gene: NA
CDR3nt: TGTGCCAGCAGCTTGGTTTCCGGGGACAATGAGCAGTTCTTC
CDR3aa: CASSLVSGDNEQFF

abundance: few
v_gene: TRBV5-6
j_gene: TRBJ1-2
d_gene: NA
CDR3nt: TGTGCCAGCAGCTCGCTCCCTGGGGGCTACACCTTC
CDR3aa: CASSSLPGGYTF

abundance: NA
v_gene: TRBV14
j_gene: TRBJ2-2
d_gene: NA
CDR3nt: TGTGCCAGCAGCCAAGACGGCAGTTACACCGGGGAGCTGTTTTTT
CDR3aa: CASSQDGSYTGELFF

abundance: NA
v_gene: TRBV28
j_gene: TRBJ1-5
d_gene: TRBD1
CDR3nt: TGTGCCAGCAGTTTATTGGGACAGGGGGCCTATCAGCCCCAGCATTTT
CDR3aa: CASSLLGQGAYQPQHF

abundance: many
v_gene: TRBV5-6
j_gene: TRBJ1-1
d_gene: NA
CDR3nt: TGTGCCAGCAGCTCGAACCGACGGAACACTGAAGCTTTCTTT
CDR3aa: CASSSNRRNTEAFF

abundance: many
v_gene: TRBV28
j_gene: TRBJ2-2
d_gene: TRBD2
CDR3nt: TGTGCCAGCAGTCCGACTAGCGAGGTCGGGGAGCTGTTTTTT
CDR3aa: CASSPTSEVGELFF

abundance: few
v_gene: TRBV27
j_gene: TRBJ2-5
d_gene: NA
CDR3nt: TGTGCCAGCAGTCTGGCGGCTTCCTTGAGGGAGACCCAGTACTTC
CDR3aa: CASSLAASLRETQYF

abundance: many
v_gene: TRBV19
j_gene: TRBJ2-5
d_gene: TRBD2
CDR3nt: TGTGCCAGTAGTACCGAAAGCGGGGGGGCCGGATTCACAGAGACCCAGTACTTC
CDR3aa: CASSTESGGAGFTETQYF

abundance: many
v_gene: TRBV7-2
j_gene: TRBJ1-1
d_gene: NA
CDR3nt: TGTGCCAGCCAAGCCACAGGAATCATGAACACTGAAGCTTTCTTT
CDR3aa: CASQATGIMNTEAFF

abundance: many
v_gene: TRBV5-6
j_gene: TRBJ1-1
d_gene: NA
CDR3nt: TGTGCCAGCACCCGGGATGGTTTCGCTGAAGCTTTCTTT
CDR3aa: CASTRDGFAEAFF

abundance: NA
v_gene: TRBV6-6
j_gene: TRBJ2-2
d_gene: NA
CDR3nt: TGTGCCAGCAGTTGGGGGTGGAGGTCAAACACCGGGGAGCTGTTTTTT
CDR3aa: CASSWGWRSNTGELFF

abundance: NA
v_gene: TRBV6-2/TRBV6-3
j_gene: TRBJ1-5
d_gene: NA
CDR3nt: TGTGCCAGCAGGGACGGAACCATCAATCAGCCCCAGCATTTT
CDR3aa: CASRDGTINQPQHF

abundance: many
v_gene: TRBV28
j_gene: TRBJ2-7
d_gene: TRBD2
CDR3nt: TGTGCCAGCAGTCACTACAGCGGGAGAGGCGACGAGCAGTACTTC
CDR3aa: CASSHYSGRGDEQYF

abundance: many
v_gene: TRBV7-9
j_gene: TRBJ2-1
d_gene: NA
CDR3nt: TGTGCCAGCAGCCCAACACTAGACAATGAGCAGTTCTTC
CDR3aa: CASSPTLDNEQFF

abundance: many
v_gene: TRBV7-2
j_gene: TRBJ2-3
d_gene: TRBD2
CDR3nt: TGTGCCAGCAGCTCGATAATAGCGGGGGGGCCGTCGTATTTT
CDR3aa: CASSSIIAGGPSYF

abundance: many
v_gene: TRBV28
j_gene: TRBJ2-1
d_gene: NA
CDR3nt: TGTGCCAGCAGTTTATTAGCGGAGAACAATGAGCAGTTCTTC
CDR3aa: CASSLLAENNEQFF

abundance: many
v_gene: TRBV12-3/TRBV12-4
j_gene: TRBJ2-5
d_gene: NA
CDR3nt: TGTGCCAGCAGTTTAGCGGGAGTAGCTGAGACCCAGTACTTC
CDR3aa: CASSLAGVAETQYF

abundance: many
v_gene: TRBV6-2/TRBV6-3
j_gene: TRBJ1-2
d_gene: TRBD1
CDR3nt: TGTGCCAGCAGTTACCTCCTGGACAGGGACGGCTACACCTTC
CDR3aa: CASSYLLDRDGYTF

abundance: few
v_gene: TRBV20-1
j_gene: TRBJ1-6
d_gene: NA
CDR3nt: TGCAGTGCTAGGGCGGGAATTGGTAATTCACCCCTCCACTTT
CDR3aa: CSARAGIGNSPLHF

abundance: many
v_gene: TRBV7-2
j_gene: TRBJ1-1
d_gene: TRBD1
CDR3nt: TGTGCCAGCAGTAAGAATGATGGGACAGGGGGCAGAGCTTTCTTT
CDR3aa: CASSKNDGTGGRAFF

abundance: NA
v_gene: TRBV5-1
j_gene: TRBJ1-4
d_gene: NA
CDR3nt: TGCGCCAGCAGCTTGGGAGGCGGAGGTAATGAAAAACTGTTTTTT
CDR3aa: CASSLGGGGNEKLFF

abundance: many
v_gene: TRBV12-3/TRBV12-4
j_gene: TRBJ2-7
d_gene: TRBD1
CDR3nt: TGTGCCAGCAGTTTTGGGGGACAGGGATACGAGCAGTACTTC
CDR3aa: CASSFGGQGYEQYF

abundance: NA
v_gene: TRBV6-2/TRBV6-3
j_gene: TRBJ1-1
d_gene: NA
CDR3nt: TGTGCCAGCAGTTACTCGTCGACAGGGAACACTGAAGCTTTCTTT
CDR3aa: CASSYSSTGNTEAFF

abundance: many
v_gene: TRBV20-1
j_gene: TRBJ2-7
d_gene: TRBD2
CDR3nt: TGCAGTGCCACCGAGCGGGGGTTCTACGAGCAGTACTTC
CDR3aa: CSATERGFYEQYF

abundance: NA
v_gene: TRBV12-3/TRBV12-4
j_gene: TRBJ1-3
d_gene: NA
CDR3nt: TGTGCCAGCCGCGGGGGGGGCTACACCATATATTTT
CDR3aa: CASRGGGYTIYF

abundance: NA
v_gene: TRBV7-4
j_gene: TRBJ2-7
d_gene: NA
CDR3nt: TGTGCCAGCAGCCCCCGGGACTTCTACGAGCAGTACTTC
CDR3aa: CASSPRDFYEQYF

abundance: many
v_gene: TRBV7-2
j_gene: TRBJ1-2
d_gene: NA
CDR3nt: TGTGCCAGCAGCTGGCGACTGTATGGCTACACCTTC
CDR3aa: CASSWRLYGYTF

abundance: many
v_gene: TRBV28
j_gene: TRBJ1-2
d_gene: NA
CDR3nt: TGTGCCAGCAGTTTTACTACAGTCTATGGCTACACCTTC
CDR3aa: CASSFTTVYGYTF

abundance: NA
v_gene: TRBV12-3/TRBV12-4
j_gene: TRBJ2-6
d_gene: NA
CDR3nt: TGTGCCAGCAGTTTAGTACCCCCGGGCCTTAACGTTGGGGCCAACGTCCTGACTTTC
CDR3aa: CASSLVPPGLNVGANVLTF

abundance: many
v_gene: TRBV28
j_gene: TRBJ1-5
d_gene: NA
CDR3nt: TGTGCCAGCAGTTTGTCTGGAGGGGCGGGGCAGCCCCAGCATTTT
CDR3aa: CASSLSGGAGQPQHF

abundance: many
v_gene: TRBV5-1
j_gene: TRBJ2-3
d_gene: TRBD2
CDR3nt: TGCGCCAGCAGCTCAGGGACTAGCGGGAGCACAGATACGCAGTATTTT
CDR3aa: CASSSGTSGSTDTQYF

abundance: many
v_gene: TRBV28
j_gene: TRBJ1-6
d_gene: TRBD1
CDR3nt: TGTGCCAGCAGTGGGACAGGGTGGGGGGATTCACCCCTCCACTTT
CDR3aa: CASSGTGWGDSPLHF

abundance: many
v_gene: TRBV7-2
j_gene: TRBJ2-5
d_gene: TRBD2
CDR3nt: TGTGCCAGCACTCTTTCCGGGACTAGCACCCGGGAGACCCAGTACTTC
CDR3aa: CASTLSGTSTRETQYF

abundance: few
v_gene: TRBV28
j_gene: TRBJ1-5
d_gene: TRBD1
CDR3nt: TGTGCCAGCAGGCCCCTAACAGGGGCCCAGCCCCAGCATTTT
CDR3aa: CASRPLTGAQPQHF

abundance: NA
v_gene: TRBV24-1
j_gene: TRBJ1-5
d_gene: NA
CDR3nt: TGTGCCACCAGTGAACCTGGGAGCAATCAGCCCCAGCATTTT
CDR3aa: CATSEPGSNQPQHF

abundance: many
v_gene: TRBV28
j_gene: TRBJ1-5
d_gene: NA
CDR3nt: TGTGCCAGCAGTTTTACAGGGAATCAGCCCCAGCATTTT
CDR3aa: CASSFTGNQPQHF

abundance: many
v_gene: TRBV5-1
j_gene: TRBJ2-2
d_gene: NA
CDR3nt: TGCGCCAGCAGCTTGGAAAGGGCTAACGGGGGGGAGCTGTTTTTT
CDR3aa: CASSLERANGGELFF

abundance: many
v_gene: TRBV24-1
j_gene: TRBJ2-2
d_gene: NA
CDR3nt: TGTGCCACCAGTGATGATGGATACACCGGGGAGCTGTTTTTT
CDR3aa: CATSDDGYTGELFF